This T cell receptor beta chain was recorded in a study of shared clonotypes between healthy human individuals. As for the study in general: The study drew on two women and a few men aged 18 to 49 as donors.

How the authors handled the data: Junction-only sequences without quality scores were provided by ImmunoSEQ, so filtering was different. Only in-frame clones appear in the TCRdb table, and some are missing; sequencing was by immunoSEQ multiplex PCR. V, J and clone size are taken as reported in that table, and D and trimming were inferred from the DNA itself. The sample has roughly 2,300,000 clones; approximately 90% are singletons. V was pared by 1 base and J by 5 bases, with 6 bases of the junction left unmatched. This CDR3 has 15 amino acids. Per the germline V gene, CDR1 is MGHDK and CDR2 is SYGVNS. Remarks on this clone: Other DNA sequences in the sample encode the same CDR3.

CD4+ cell separation produced CD45RA+ naive and CD45RA-negative memory subsets. This receptor was obtained from a man aged 18 to 35 in good health. Some clones in this sample may be carry-over from other donors' samples. What was sequenced was naive CD4+ T cells from PBMCs. As to subset: CD45RA+ positively selected. The chain is built from TRBV25-1 and TRBJ2-5; the match to TRBD1 covers 8 bases. CDR3 residues: CASSEWAGGRETQYF. The CDR3 nucleotides read TGTGCCAGCAGTGAATGGGCAGGGGGCAGGGAGACCCAGTACTTC.